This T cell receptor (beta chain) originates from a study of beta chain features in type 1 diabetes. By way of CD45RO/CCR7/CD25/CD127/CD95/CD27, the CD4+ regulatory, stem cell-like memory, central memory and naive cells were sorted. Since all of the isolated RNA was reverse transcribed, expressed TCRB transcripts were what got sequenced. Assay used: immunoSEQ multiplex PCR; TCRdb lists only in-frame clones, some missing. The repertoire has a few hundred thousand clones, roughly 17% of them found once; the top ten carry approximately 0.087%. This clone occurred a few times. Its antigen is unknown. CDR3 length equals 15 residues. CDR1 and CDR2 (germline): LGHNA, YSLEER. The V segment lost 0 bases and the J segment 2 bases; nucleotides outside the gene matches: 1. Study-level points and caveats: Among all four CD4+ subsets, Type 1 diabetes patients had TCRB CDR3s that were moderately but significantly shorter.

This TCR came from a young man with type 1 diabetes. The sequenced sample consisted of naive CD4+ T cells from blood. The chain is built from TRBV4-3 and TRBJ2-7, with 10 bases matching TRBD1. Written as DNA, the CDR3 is TGCGCCAGCAGCCAAGAAGGGACAGGGGCCTACGAGCAGTACTTC. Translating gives CASSQEGTGAYEQYF.